Shown below are 2 T cell receptor beta chains from a single sample sequenced in a study of EBV T-cell therapy then PD-1 blockade in nasopharyngeal carcinoma. No antigens are known for them. Indicated treatment: AdE1-LMPpoly-expanded autologous EBV-specific T-cell therapy followed by anti-PD-1 nivolumab. The assay was immunoSEQ multiplex PCR, and TCRdb's table has in-frame clones only and misses some. The profile shows 15,000 to 20,000 clones, about four fifths of them singletons. The sequenced sample was CD8+ T cells from blood, obtained around day 34 from a patient whose treatment included autologous EBV-specific T cells and nivolumab. The receptors come from a man aged 35 to 55 with nasopharyngeal carcinoma.

The chain links TRBV12-3 or TRBV12-4 to TRBJ1-2, with D possibly being TRBD1 (5 bases). CDR3 length equals 11 residues. The ends were cut back, 5 bases at V and 8 bases at J, with 9 bases in the middle. The CDR3 nucleotides read TGTGCCAGCAGTCAGGGAAGGGGCTACACCTTC. It is translated as CASSQGRGYTF.

In this sample, this clone is medium-sized. V and J are TRBV9 and TRBJ2-7; TRBD2 matches at 8 bases. There are 14 residues in the CDR3. J lost 5 bases, V lost 4 bases, and 8 bases had no gene match. Germline loops: CDR1 SGDLS, CDR2 YYNGEE. CDR3 sequence reads: CASSFSGGPDEQYF. Written as DNA, the CDR3 is TGTGCCAGCAGCTTCTCGGGGGGGCCAGACGAGCAGTACTTC.